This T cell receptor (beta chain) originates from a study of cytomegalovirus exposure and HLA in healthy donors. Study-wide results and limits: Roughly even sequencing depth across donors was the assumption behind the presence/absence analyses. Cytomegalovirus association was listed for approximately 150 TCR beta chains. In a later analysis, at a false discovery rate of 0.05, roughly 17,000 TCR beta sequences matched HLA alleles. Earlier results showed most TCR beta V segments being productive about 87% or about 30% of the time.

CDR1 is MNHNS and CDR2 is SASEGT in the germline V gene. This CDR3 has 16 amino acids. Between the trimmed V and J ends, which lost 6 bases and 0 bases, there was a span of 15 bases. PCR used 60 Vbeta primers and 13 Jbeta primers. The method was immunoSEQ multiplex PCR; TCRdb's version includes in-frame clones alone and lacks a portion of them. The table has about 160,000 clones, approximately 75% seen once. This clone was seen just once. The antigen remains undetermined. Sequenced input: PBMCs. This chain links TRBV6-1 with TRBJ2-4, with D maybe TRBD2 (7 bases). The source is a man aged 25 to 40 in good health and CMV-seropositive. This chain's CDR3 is CASRERGALAKNIQYF. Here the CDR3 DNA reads TGTGCCAGCAGGGAACGGGGGGCCTTAGCCAAAAACATTCAGTACTTC.